These 17 T cell receptor beta chains share one sample of origin, sequenced in a study of blood T cells in healthy people across ages. The second PCR ran about 6 to 11 cycles with a sample-barcoded 5' primer and J-beta primers. TCRdb passed the 5' RACE reads through MiXCR, listing each CDR3 protein once. The data show just over 800,000 distinct CDR3 sequences, around 62% seen once. The sequencing sample was made of blood. The source of these receptors is a man aged 25 to 45 in good health.

The sample holds a few counts of this clonotype. The chain employs TRBV29-1 and TRBJ2-1; 7 positions match TRBD1. CDR3 length equals 14 residues. Germline-derived CDR1 and CDR2 are SQVTM and ANQGSEA. V was clipped by 8 bases and J by 2 bases; unmatched bases: 9. CDR3 DNA sequence: TGCAGCTCCACCAGGGGGAACCCCTACAATGAGCAGTTCTTC. Protein product: CSSTRGNPYNEQFF.

This clonotype was seen a handful of times. The CDR3 DNA sequence: TGTGCCATCAGAGACAGGGGCGTGAACACTGAAGCTTTCTTT. Its protein product is CAIRDRGVNTEAFF. V gene TRBV10-3 combines with J gene TRBJ1-1; 8 nucleotides match TRBD1. The V gene's germline CDR1 is ENHRY and CDR2 SYGVKD. The junction had 3 bases not matched to a gene; V was cut back by 6 bases and J by 0 bases. CDR3 length equals 14 residues.

V and J are TRBV6-1 and TRBJ1-5; D gene ambiguous. Germline CDR1 reads MNHNS; CDR2 reads SASEGT. The CDR3 is made up of 15 amino acids. Trimming took 8 bases from V and 5 from J, leaving 19 bases between them. Here the CDR3 reads CASRLGWEGDQPQHF. CDR3 DNA sequence: TGTGCCAGCCGCCTGGGCTGGGAGGGAGATCAGCCCCAGCATTTT.

This rearrangement joins TRBV20-1 to TRBJ2-7; D ambiguous. The length of the CDR3 is 11 residues. The germline V and J ends were trimmed by 7 bases and 7 bases, with 14 bases remaining between them. Looked up from germline, CDR1 is DFQATT and CDR2 is SNEGSKA (reference sequence). The CDR3 sequence is CSGEVALEQYF. The CDR3 DNA reads TGCAGTGGAGAAGTGGCTTTGGAGCAGTACTTC.

This clonotype came up a few times. The genes are TRBV4-3 and TRBJ2-1; TRBD2 aligns across 14 bases. The CDR3 runs 16 residues. From germline, CDR1 is LGHNA and CDR2 YSLEER. Germline trimming cut 3 bases from V and 8 bases from J; bases unmatched to any gene: 6. The CDR3 reads CASSQLGTSGGDEQFF. CDR3 nucleotides: TGCGCCAGCAGCCAGTTAGGGACTAGCGGGGGTGATGAGCAGTTCTTC.

This clonotype was seen more than once but under ten times. This chain links TRBV6-5 with TRBJ1-4; D not certain. CDR1 is MNHEY, CDR2 SVGAGI, per germline. The CDR3 length is 15 residues. The ends were cut back, 0 bases at V and 1 base at J, with 6 bases in the middle. The CDR3 reads CASSYSWVTNEKLFF. CDR3 nucleotides: TGTGCCAGCAGTTACTCGTGGGTAACTAATGAAAAACTGTTTTTT.

The genes are TRBV10-3 and TRBJ2-7, with TRBD2 matching over 7 bases. The CDR3 sequence is 15 residues long. The V gene's germline CDR1 is ENHRY and CDR2 SYGVKD. V lost 2 bases, J lost 2 bases, and 6 bases stayed unmatched. This CDR3 reads CAISEAGVLTYEQYF. CDR3 DNA sequence: TGTGCCATCAGTGAGGCGGGGGTCTTAACCTACGAGCAGTACTTC.

The rearrangement uses TRBV20-1 and TRBJ1-5, with unresolved D. Trimming stripped 3 bases from V and 2 bases from J, with 17 bases between. Germline loops: CDR1 DFQATT, CDR2 SNEGSKA (reference sequence). The CDR3 has 16 residues. The CDR3 sequence: CSASGVIQTGNQPQHF. The CDR3 DNA reads as TGCAGTGCTAGTGGGGTCATCCAAACGGGCAATCAGCCCCAGCATTTT.

The CDR3 sequence is CSVEPINYGYTF. CDR3 in DNA: TGCAGCGTTGAGCCCATAAACTATGGCTACACCTTC. This chain joins TRBV29-1 and TRBJ1-2; D uncertain. The CDR3 totals 12 residues. Germline assignment: CDR1 SQVTM and CDR2 ANQGSEA. The V end was cut by 3 bases, the J end by 2 bases, with 7 bases between.

This clonotype showed up just a few times. The chain is built from TRBV29-1 and TRBJ2-3, with TRBD1 matching 8 bases. V dropped 4 bases and J dropped 2; count of bases not matched to a gene: 5. The germline gives CDR1 SQVTM, CDR2 ANQGSEA. The CDR3 consists of 14 residues. CDR3 DNA: TGCAGCGTTGGCGGGACAGGCAACACAGATACGCAGTATTTT. This gives the protein CSVGGTGNTDTQYF.

In this sample, this clonotype turned up once. The chain joins TRBV4-3 to TRBJ1-6; tentatively, D is TRBD1 (5 bases). Trimming pared 3 bases from V and 7 bases from J, leaving 13 bases between. The CDR3 contains 15 residues. CDR1 is LGHNA, CDR2 YSLEER, per germline. In nucleotides, the CDR3 is TGCGCCAGCAGCCACCTACAGGTAGCGAATTCACCCCTCCACTTT. Translating it yields CASSHLQVANSPLHF.

The count of this clonotype is one. A junction boundary mismatches the germline segment, possibly from a read error. The chain recombines TRBV4-1 with TRBJ2-5; D unresolved. The closer fit of TRBJ2-7 to the DNA end suggests the J call may be wrong. The CDR3 sequence is 15 residues long. Looked up from germline, CDR1 is MGHRA and CDR2 is YSYEKL. CDR3 protein: CASSQERTVSHEQYF. In DNA, the CDR3 is TGCGCCAGCAGCCAAGAGCGGACGGTCTCCCACGAGCAGTACTTC.

The chain couples TRBV7-2 to TRBJ1-6; TRBD1 matches 8 bases. CDR3 length equals 15 residues. Trimming removed 2 bases from V and 8 bases from J; junction bases left unmatched: 5. Germline CDR1 and CDR2: SGHTA and FQGNSA. The CDR3 sequence is CASSLRTGRDSPLHF. CDR3 bases: TGTGCCAGCAGCTTAAGGACAGGGAGGGATTCACCCCTCCACTTT.

The rearrangement joins TRBV7-8 to TRBJ2-1; the match to TRBD1 covers 11 bases. The CDR3 sequence is 14 residues long. Germline lookup yields CDR1 SGHVS and CDR2 FQNEAQ. Germline trimming cut 2 bases from V and 10 bases from J; bases unmatched to any gene: 4. The chain's CDR3 is CASSLRTGGVEQFF. CDR3 nucleotides: TGTGCCAGCAGCTTACGGACAGGGGGCGTGGAGCAGTTCTTC.

The rearrangement links TRBV20-1 to TRBJ1-6, with TRBD1 matching over 10 bases. Trimming cost V 7 bases and J 6 bases; bases outside gene matches: 12. The CDR3 extends over 16 amino acids. The germline CDR1 and CDR2 sequences are DFQATT and SNEGSKA (reference sequence). The CDR3 DNA sequence: TGCAGTGGGAGAGCCGGGACAGGGGCAATTAATTCACCCCTCCACTTT. This codes for CSGRAGTGAINSPLHF.

This clonotype was observed a few times. J is TRBJ2-5 and V is TRBV29-1; D remains unclear. The germline CDR1 and CDR2 sequences are SQVTM and ANQGSEA. The V end was cut by 4 bases, the J end by 2 bases, with 8 bases between. The CDR3 has 12 residues. CDR3 DNA sequence: TGCAGCGTTGGGTGGCTACAAGAGACCCAGTACTTC. It specifies CSVGWLQETQYF.

The chain is built from TRBV10-3 and TRBJ2-1, with 7 bases that match TRBD1. The CDR3 consists of 14 residues. Germline loops: CDR1 ENHRY, CDR2 SYGVKD. J was trimmed by 5 bases and V by 4 bases; bases with no gene match: 5. The CDR3 bases are TGTGCCATCAGTGGAACGACAGGGCACAATGAGCAGTTCTTC. It specifies CAISGTTGHNEQFF.